The sequence of this TCR beta chain was determined in a study of blood T cell repertoires in COVID-19. Study in general: Material from acute and convalescent COVID-19 was sourced from the United States, Italy and Spain. Sources were T cells, B-cell-depleted T cells, or PBMCs; the material itself was cDNA or gDNA.

In the original processing: Amplification with reference gene primers provided the estimates of nucleated cell counts. Sequenced by immunoSEQ multiplex PCR; TCRdb stores in-frame clones only, minus some. The DNA gave D and trimming, while V, J and clone size come from that table. The sample lists about 240,000 clones, around 81% occurring once. V lost 4 bases and J 6 bases, leaving 12 bases between the germline ends. Germline V CDR1 and CDR2: SNHLY, FYNNEI. The CDR3 length is 14 residues. Sequenced sample: peripheral blood. The genes are TRBV2 and TRBJ1-4; D may be TRBD1 (6 bases). This TCR came from a man aged 30 to 39 who had recovered from COVID-19. The chain's CDR3 is CASSVPGVDEKLFF. As DNA, the CDR3 is TGTGCCAGCAGTGTGCCAGGGGTGGATGAAAAACTGTTTTTT.